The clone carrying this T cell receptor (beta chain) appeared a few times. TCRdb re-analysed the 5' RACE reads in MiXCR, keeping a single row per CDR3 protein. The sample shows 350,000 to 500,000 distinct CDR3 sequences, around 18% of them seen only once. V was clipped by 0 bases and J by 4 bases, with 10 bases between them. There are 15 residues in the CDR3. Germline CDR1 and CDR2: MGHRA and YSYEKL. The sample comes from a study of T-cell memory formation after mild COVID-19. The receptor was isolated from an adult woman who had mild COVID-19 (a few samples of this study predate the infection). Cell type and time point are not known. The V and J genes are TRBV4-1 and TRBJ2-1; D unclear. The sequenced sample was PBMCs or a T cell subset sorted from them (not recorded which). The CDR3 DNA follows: TGCGCCAGCAGCCAAGACGGGTCGGATTACAATGAGCAGTTCTTC. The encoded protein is CASSQDGSDYNEQFF.